This T cell receptor beta chain comes out of a study of blood T cell repertoires in COVID-19. The wider study: The United States, Italy and Spain supplied acute and convalescent COVID-19 samples. PBMCs, B-cell-depleted T cells, or T cells were the source of the cDNA or gDNA that made up the material.

Germline V gene sequence: CDR1 SGHNT, CDR2 YENEEA. The length of the CDR3 is 14 residues. Trimming removed 3 bases from V and 1 base from J; junction bases left unmatched: 2. The assay was immunoSEQ multiplex PCR, and TCRdb's table has in-frame clones only and misses some. The sample carries about 200,000 clones, approximately 86% recorded once. The sequence came from a woman in her fifties or sixties with acute COVID-19. V usage is TRBV11-3 and J usage is TRBJ1-1, with 7 bases aligning to TRBD1. The sequencing input was PBMCs or T cells enriched from blood (not recorded which). As DNA, the CDR3 is TGTGCCAGCAGCTTCACAGGGGCGAACACTGAAGCTTTCTTT. It encodes CASSFTGANTEAFF.